This T cell receptor beta chain came from a study of CD8 T cells in ankylosing spondylitis. Study observations and caveats: Within ankylosing spondylitis blood, a TCR beta motif made up of seven or eight highly homologous variants appeared to be characteristic. Researchers reportedly found disease-linked clones significantly enriched in matched ankylosing spondylitis synovial fluid.

Using its own MiXCR run on the 5' RACE reads, TCRdb lists one record per CDR3 protein. The sample holds approximately 250,000 distinct CDR3 sequences; less than 9.5% are singletons and the top ten take more than 4.5%. This clonotype was observed many times. Its antigen is unknown. In germline, CDR1 is SGHTA, CDR2 FQGTGA. V was trimmed by 5 bases and J by 0 bases, leaving 14 bases between them. The length of the CDR3 is 16 residues. The sample taken for sequencing was blood, either unsorted or a sorted T cell fraction (not recorded which). The source is a female donor with ankylosing spondylitis or in good health (not recorded which). The chain employs TRBV7-3 and TRBJ2-1, with a tentative D call TRBD2 (5 bases). In DNA, the CDR3 is TGTGCCAGCAGCCCCCAAGGGAGCAGCTCCTACAATGAGCAGTTCTTC. Amino acid sequence: CASSPQGSSSYNEQFF. The whole variable domain, remainder taken from reference TRBV7-3 and TRBJ2-1, is GAGVSQTPSNKVTEKGKYVELRCDPISGHTALYWYRQSLGQGPEFLIYFQGTGAADDSGLPNDRFFAVRPEGSVSTLKIQRTERGDSAVYLCASSPQGSSSYNEQFFGPGTRLTVL.